This TCR beta chain was sequenced in a study of radiotherapy plus CTLA-4 blockade in lung cancer. Study background: Overall, approximately 19% of patients showed an objective response, while around 34% attained disease control.

It was focal radiation plus CTLA-4 blockade with ipilimumab that patients with chemo-refractory metastatic non-small-cell lung cancer received. With respect to this clone: No antigen is known for it.

This table comes from immunoSEQ multiplex PCR, and its TCRdb copy is limited to in-frame clones, with some not included. The table records tens of thousands of clones, around 79% of them present only once. Study conclusions and caveats: Reported findings show early blood T cell clone dynamics, with interferon-beta, best predicted response. Blood saw expansion of tumor-derived TCR clones after radiotherapy plus ipilimumab.

This CDR3 has 14 amino acids. With 2 bases clipped from V and 4 bases from J, the junction kept 5 bases outside the gene matches. Germline V gene sequence: CDR1 SGHRS, CDR2 YFSETQ. This chain links TRBV5-1 with TRBJ2-7; TRBD1 matches at 8 bases. The TCR originated in a human donor with non-small cell lung cancer whose response to radiotherapy plus ipilimumab could not be evaluated. The sequenced sample was peripheral blood, obtained from a patient treated with radiotherapy plus ipilimumab. CDR3 residues: CASSFQGQEYEQYF. DNA of the CDR3: TGCGCCAGCAGCTTTCAGGGACAGGAATACGAGCAGTACTTC.